The entry that follows covers one T cell receptor (beta chain) sequence. Antigen unknown. The CDR3 has 15 residues. Looked up from germline, CDR1 is KGHSH and CDR2 is LQKENI. Trimming took off 1 base at V and 0 bases at J, with 9 bases between the two ends. This sample stems from a study of cytomegalovirus exposure and HLA in healthy donors. Study conclusions and caveats: Cytomegalovirus association was assigned to about 150 TCR beta chains. Reports indicate that TCR beta sequences accurately predicted the HLA-A and HLA-B alleles of most subjects. It is likely that the observed cluster of highly shared sequence variants was a sequencing artifact.

PCR primers comprised 60 Vbeta and 13 Jbeta primers. Original processing methods: There were around 78 million unique TCR beta chains by a later count, and approximately 10 million of them were shared. Only in-frame clones appear in the TCRdb table, and some are missing; sequencing was by immunoSEQ multiplex PCR. V and J calls and clone size are as listed in that table; D and trimming were resolved from the DNA. The sample lists roughly 160,000 clones; approximately 80% were seen once. The receptor's source is a man aged 18 to 35 in good health and CMV-seropositive. The material sequenced was PBMCs. V is TRBV18 and J is TRBJ1-1; tentatively, D is TRBD1 (5 bases). The CDR3 DNA reads as TGTGCCAGCTCACCACGGGGGGGGGTGAACACTGAAGCTTTCTTT. It encodes CASSPRGGVNTEAFF.